The T cell receptor (beta chain) described here comes from a study of T-cell reconstitution after alpha-beta-depleted transplantation in children. Study findings and constraints: Newly generated T cells supplied most T-cell counts and diversity one year post-transplant. Some patients' high day-60 TCRbeta diversity was attributed to recipient cells surviving conditioning. Several hundred expanded graft clones reportedly were the source of alpha-beta T cells about two months after transplant.

This clonotype was counted a few times. Its antigen remains unidentified. Preparation of the TCRbeta library used unique molecular identifiers. TCRdb independently ran MiXCR on the PCR reads; one entry per CDR3 protein. The table has about 870,000 distinct CDR3 sequences, roughly 15% seen once; the top ten hold under 6%. The TCR originated in a male patient younger than 18 who had a stem cell transplant for acute lymphoblastic leukemia, so the T cells may come from the graft donor. Sequenced here: PBMCs, mostly from graft donor cells, sampled 360 days after TCRalphabeta/CD19-depleted stem cell transplant.

In DNA form, the CDR3 reads TGTGCCAGCAGCCAACAAGGACAGGGGTACGGGGAGCAGTTCTTC. Residues: CASSQQGQGYGEQFF. The chain employs TRBV4-2 and TRBJ2-1, with TRBD1 matching over 9 bases. The CDR3 runs 15 residues. V lost 2 bases to trimming and J lost 10 bases; unmatched junction nucleotides: 9. Germline CDR1 reads LGHNA; CDR2 reads YNFKEQ.